This T cell receptor (beta chain) originates from a study of identical twins. This clonotype has only a few counts. TCRdb analysed the 5' RACE reads with MiXCR anew, one entry per CDR3 protein. The table lists 430,000 or so distinct CDR3 sequences, 20% to 25% of them singletons, with roughly 3% in the top ten. Per germline, CDR1 SEHNR and CDR2 FQNEAQ (reference sequence). The length of the CDR3 is 13 residues. V was cut by 3 bases and J by 6 bases, with 11 bases left in between. These records were also assigned to another study, of T cells expressing NK-cell markers. That source adds: It is unclear if expanded NKG2C-expressing clones target HCMV antigens.

Sequencing was performed on CD4+ T cells sorted from blood. The chain uses TRBV7-9 and TRBJ1-1; D uncertain. This clonotype originated in a young woman in good health. The DNA for the CDR3 is TGTGCCAGCAGCTTGATCCAGGCTGCTGAAGCTTTCTTT. Translated, it gives CASSLIQAAEAFF.